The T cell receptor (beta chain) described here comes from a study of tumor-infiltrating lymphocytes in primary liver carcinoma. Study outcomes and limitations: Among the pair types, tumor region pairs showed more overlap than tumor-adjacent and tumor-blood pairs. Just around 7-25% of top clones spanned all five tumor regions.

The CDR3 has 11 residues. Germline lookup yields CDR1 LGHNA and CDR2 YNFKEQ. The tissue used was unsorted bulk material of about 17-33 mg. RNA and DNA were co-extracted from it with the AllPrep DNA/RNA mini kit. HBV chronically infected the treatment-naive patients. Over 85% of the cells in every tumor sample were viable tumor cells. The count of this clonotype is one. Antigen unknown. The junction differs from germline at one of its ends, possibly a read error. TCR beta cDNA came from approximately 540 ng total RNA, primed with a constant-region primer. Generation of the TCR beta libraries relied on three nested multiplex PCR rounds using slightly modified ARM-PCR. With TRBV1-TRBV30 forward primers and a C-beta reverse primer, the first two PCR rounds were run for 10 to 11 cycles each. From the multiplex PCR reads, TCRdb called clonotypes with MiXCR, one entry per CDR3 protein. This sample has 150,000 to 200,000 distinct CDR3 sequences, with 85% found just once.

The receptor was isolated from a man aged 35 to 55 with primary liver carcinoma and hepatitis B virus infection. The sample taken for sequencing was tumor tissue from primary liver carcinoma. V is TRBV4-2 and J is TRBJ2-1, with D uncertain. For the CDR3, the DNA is TGTGCCAGTAGCCGAGCTGATGAGCAATTCTTC. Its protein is CASSRADEQFF.